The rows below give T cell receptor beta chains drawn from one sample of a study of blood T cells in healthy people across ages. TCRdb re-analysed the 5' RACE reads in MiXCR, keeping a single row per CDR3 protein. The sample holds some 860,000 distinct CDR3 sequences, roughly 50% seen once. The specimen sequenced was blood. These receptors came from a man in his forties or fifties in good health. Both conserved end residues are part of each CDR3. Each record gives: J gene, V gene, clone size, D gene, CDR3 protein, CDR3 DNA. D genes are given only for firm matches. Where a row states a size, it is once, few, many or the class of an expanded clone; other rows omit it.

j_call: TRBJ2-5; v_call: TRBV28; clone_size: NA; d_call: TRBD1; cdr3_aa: CASVVIGTGVETQYF; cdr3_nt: TGTGCCAGCGTGGTTATCGGGACAGGGGTAGAGACCCAGTACTTC
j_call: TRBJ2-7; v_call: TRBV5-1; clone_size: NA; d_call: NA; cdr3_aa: CASSLGGTVTYEQYF; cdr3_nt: TGCGCCAGCAGCTTGGGCGGGACAGTTACTTACGAGCAGTACTTC
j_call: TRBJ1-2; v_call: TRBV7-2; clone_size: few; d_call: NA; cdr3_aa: CASSLETGASGYTF; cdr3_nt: TGTGCCAGCAGCTTAGAGACGGGAGCCTCTGGCTACACCTTC
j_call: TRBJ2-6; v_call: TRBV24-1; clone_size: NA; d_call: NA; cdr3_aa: CATSDHRLGSGANVLTF; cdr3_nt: TGTGCCACCAGTGATCATCGACTCGGATCTGGGGCCAACGTCCTGACTTTC
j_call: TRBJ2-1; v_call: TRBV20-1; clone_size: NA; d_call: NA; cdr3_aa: CSARGAAQETQFF; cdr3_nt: TGCAGTGCCAGAGGGGCCGCCCAAGAGACCCAGTTCTTC
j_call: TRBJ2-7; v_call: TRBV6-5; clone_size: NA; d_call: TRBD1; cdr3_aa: CASRYRGENYEQYF; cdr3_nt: TGTGCCAGCAGGTACAGGGGGGAGAACTACGAGCAGTACTTC
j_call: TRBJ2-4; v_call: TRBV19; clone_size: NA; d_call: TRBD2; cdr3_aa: CASTPKRGTSNEQYF; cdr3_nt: TGTGCCAGTACCCCCAAGAGGGGGACTAGCAATGAGCAGTACTTC
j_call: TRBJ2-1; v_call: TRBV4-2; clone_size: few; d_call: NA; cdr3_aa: CASSQDLTNEQFF; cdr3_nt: TGTGCCAGCAGCCAAGATTTAACCAATGAGCAGTTCTTC
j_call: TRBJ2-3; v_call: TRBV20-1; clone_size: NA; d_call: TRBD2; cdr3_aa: CSARDRSVGTSGNTQYF; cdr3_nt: TGCAGTGCTAGAGATCGATCAGTGGGGACTAGCGGTAATACGCAGTATTTT
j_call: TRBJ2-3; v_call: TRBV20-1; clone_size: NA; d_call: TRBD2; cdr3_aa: CSATKTSGAYTDTQYF; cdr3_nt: TGCAGTGCTACTAAGACTAGCGGGGCCTACACAGATACGCAGTATTTT
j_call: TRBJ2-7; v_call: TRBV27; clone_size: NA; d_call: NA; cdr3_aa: CASSVEDGGAQYF; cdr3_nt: TGTGCCAGCAGTGTAGAGGATGGGGGGGCCCAGTACTTC
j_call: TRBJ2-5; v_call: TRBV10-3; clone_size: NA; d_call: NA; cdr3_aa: CAISDRGRETQYF; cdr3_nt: TGTGCCATCAGTGATAGGGGCCGAGAGACCCAGTACTTC
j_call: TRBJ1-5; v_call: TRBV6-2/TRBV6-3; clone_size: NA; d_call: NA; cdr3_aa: CASSPRYQPRHF; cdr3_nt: TGTGCCAGCAGCCCTAGATATCAGCCCCGGCATTTT
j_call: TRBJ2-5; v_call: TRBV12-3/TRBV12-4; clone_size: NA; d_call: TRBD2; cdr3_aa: CASRPGTTWGTQYF; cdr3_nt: TGTGCCAGCAGGCCAGGGACTACTTGGGGGACCCAGTACTTC
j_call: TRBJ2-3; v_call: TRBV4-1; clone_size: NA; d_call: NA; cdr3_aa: CASSHLKGGIDADTQYF; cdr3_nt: TGCGCCAGCAGCCATTTAAAAGGGGGGATAGACGCAGATACGCAGTATTTT
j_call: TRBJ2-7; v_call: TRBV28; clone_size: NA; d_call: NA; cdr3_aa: CASSPSLGGGSYEQYF; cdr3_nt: TGTGCCAGCAGTCCGTCCCTAGGGGGAGGGTCCTACGAGCAGTACTTC
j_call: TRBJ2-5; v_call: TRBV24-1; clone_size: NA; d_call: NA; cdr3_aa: CATSDFAKGGETQYF; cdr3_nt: TGTGCCACCAGTGATTTCGCCAAAGGGGGAGAGACCCAGTACTTC
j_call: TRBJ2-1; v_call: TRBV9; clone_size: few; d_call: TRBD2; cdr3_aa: CASSGRTSGRKTKDNEQFF; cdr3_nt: TGTGCCAGCAGCGGACGGACTAGCGGGAGAAAGACGAAAGACAATGAGCAGTTCTTC
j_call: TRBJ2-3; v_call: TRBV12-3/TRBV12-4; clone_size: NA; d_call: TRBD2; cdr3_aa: CASTTTSGRTDTQYF; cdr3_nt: TGTGCCAGCACCACGACTAGCGGACGCACAGATACGCAGTATTTT
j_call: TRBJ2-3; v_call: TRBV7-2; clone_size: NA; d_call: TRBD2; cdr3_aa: CASSSNTGLAGDTQYF; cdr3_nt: TGTGCCAGCAGCTCTAACACGGGACTAGCGGGAGATACGCAGTATTTT
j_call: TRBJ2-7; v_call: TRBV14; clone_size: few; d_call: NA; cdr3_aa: CASSLPLAGSYEQYF; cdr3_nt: TGTGCCAGCAGCCTCCCCCTGGCAGGCTCCTACGAGCAGTACTTC
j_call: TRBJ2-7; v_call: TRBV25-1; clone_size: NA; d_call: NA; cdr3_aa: CASTISRGRTYEQYF; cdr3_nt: TGTGCCAGCACAATATCCCGGGGCAGGACCTACGAGCAGTACTTC
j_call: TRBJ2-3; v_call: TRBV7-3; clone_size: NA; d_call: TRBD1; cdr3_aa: CASQGPDRVYF; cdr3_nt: TGTGCCAGCCAAGGACCGGACAGGGTGTATTTT
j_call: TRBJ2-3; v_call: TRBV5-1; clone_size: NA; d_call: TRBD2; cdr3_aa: CASSKTSGGIDTQYF; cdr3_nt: TGCGCCAGCAGCAAGACTAGCGGGGGGATAGATACGCAGTATTTT
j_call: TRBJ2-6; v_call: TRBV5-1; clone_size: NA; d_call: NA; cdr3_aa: CASSATTNSGANVLTF; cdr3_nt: TGCGCCAGCAGCGCGACGACAAATTCTGGGGCCAACGTCCTGACTTTC
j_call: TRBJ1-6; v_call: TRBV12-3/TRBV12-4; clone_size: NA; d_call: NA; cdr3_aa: CASRRSQSGSPLHF; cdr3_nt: TGTGCCAGCAGGCGAAGTCAAAGCGGTTCACCCCTCCACTTT
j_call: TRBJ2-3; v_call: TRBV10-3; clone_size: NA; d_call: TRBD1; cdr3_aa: CAISESGTGPPLGTQYF; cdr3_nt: TGTGCCATCAGTGAGTCGGGGACAGGGCCCCCTCTCGGTACGCAGTATTTT
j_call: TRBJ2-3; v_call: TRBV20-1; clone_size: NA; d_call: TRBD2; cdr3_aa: CSARATSGGTDTQYF; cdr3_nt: TGCAGTGCTAGAGCCACTAGCGGGGGAACAGATACGCAGTATTTT
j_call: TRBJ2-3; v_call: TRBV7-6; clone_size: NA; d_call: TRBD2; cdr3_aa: CASSSGTSGFITDTQYF; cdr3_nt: TGTGCCAGCAGCTCGGGGACTAGCGGGTTCATCACAGATACGCAGTATTTT
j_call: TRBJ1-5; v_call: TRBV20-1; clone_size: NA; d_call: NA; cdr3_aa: CRAGSQPQHF; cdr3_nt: TGCAGGGCAGGGAGTCAGCCCCAGCATTTT
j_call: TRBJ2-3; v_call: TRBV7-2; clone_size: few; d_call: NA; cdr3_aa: CASSLDQTSTDTQYF; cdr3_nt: TGTGCCAGCAGCTTAGACCAGACTAGCACAGATACGCAGTATTTT
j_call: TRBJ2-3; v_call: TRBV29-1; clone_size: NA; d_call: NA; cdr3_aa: CSVGYARGTDTQYF; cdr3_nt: TGCAGCGTTGGGTACGCACGGGGCACAGATACGCAGTATTTT
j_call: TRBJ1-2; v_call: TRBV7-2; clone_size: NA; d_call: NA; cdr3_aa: CVSSLEVGANYGYTF; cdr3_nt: TGTGTCAGCAGCTTAGAGGTGGGGGCTAACTATGGCTACACCTTC
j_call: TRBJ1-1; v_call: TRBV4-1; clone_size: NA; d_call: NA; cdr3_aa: CASSQDGRVPNTEAFF; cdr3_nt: TGCGCCAGCAGCCAAGATGGGCGGGTTCCAAACACTGAAGCTTTCTTT
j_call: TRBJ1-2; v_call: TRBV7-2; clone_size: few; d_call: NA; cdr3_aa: CASSADSDYGYTF; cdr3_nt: TGTGCCAGCAGCGCAGACTCGGACTATGGCTACACCTTC
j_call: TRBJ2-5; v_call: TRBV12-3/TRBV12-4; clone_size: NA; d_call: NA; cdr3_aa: CASSGPLETQYF; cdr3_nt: TGTGCCAGCTCCGGGCCTCTAGAGACCCAGTACTTC
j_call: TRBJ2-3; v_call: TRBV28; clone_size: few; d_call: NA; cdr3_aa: CASSLLSRSNTDTQYF; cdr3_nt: TGTGCCAGCAGTTTATTAAGCAGGTCGAACACAGATACGCAGTATTTT
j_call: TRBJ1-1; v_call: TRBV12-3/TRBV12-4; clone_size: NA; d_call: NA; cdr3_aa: CASRGYTEAFF; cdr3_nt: TGTGCCAGCAGGGGGTACACTGAAGCTTTCTTT
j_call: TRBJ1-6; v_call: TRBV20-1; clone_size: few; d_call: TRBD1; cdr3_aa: CSAFAGGSSSYNSPLHF; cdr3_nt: TGCAGTGCTTTTGCAGGGGGTTCGAGCTCCTATAATTCACCCCTCCACTTT
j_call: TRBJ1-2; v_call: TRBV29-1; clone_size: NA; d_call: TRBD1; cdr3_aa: CSVENRDRGCGYTF; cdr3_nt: TGCAGCGTGGAAAACCGGGACAGGGGGTGTGGCTACACCTTC
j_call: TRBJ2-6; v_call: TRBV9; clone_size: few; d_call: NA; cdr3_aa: CASPPISGANVLTF; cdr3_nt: TGTGCCAGCCCTCCTATCTCTGGGGCCAACGTCCTGACTTTC
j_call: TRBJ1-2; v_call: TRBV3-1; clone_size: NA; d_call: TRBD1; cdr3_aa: CASSQTGVGYTF; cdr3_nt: TGTGCCAGCAGCCAGACAGGGGTCGGCTACACCTTC
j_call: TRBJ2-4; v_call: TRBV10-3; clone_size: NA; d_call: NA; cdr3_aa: CAISESSRVGDIQYF; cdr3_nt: TGTGCCATCAGTGAGTCATCACGGGTAGGGGACATTCAGTACTTC
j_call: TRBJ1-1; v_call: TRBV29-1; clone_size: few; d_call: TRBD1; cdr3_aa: CSVDRQGGTEAFF; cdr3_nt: TGCAGCGTTGATAGGCAGGGGGGAACTGAAGCTTTCTTT
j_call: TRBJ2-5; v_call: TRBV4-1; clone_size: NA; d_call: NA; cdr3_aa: CASSQDSGSGQETQYF; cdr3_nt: TGCGCCAGCAGCCAAGATTCGGGAAGCGGACAAGAGACCCAGTACTTC
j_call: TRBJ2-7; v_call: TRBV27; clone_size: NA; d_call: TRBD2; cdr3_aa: CASSSGGSSGRYEQYF; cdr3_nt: TGTGCCAGCAGTTCGGGGGGATCTAGCGGGAGATACGAGCAGTACTTC